The 18 T cell receptor beta chains given below trace back to one sample, sequenced in a study of naive and memory T cell subsets. This sample's treatment: skin biopsy from PPD injection site in Mantoux-positive individual. The library had UMIs added by 3' ligation of an oligonucleotide to TCR cDNA. Ligated cDNA underwent four rounds of PCR with nested alpha and beta constant region primers and SP2. Each CDR3 protein is one row after TCRdb ran MiXCR on the UMI-ligation and nested PCR reads. The table lists approximately 22,000 distinct CDR3 sequences, 5.5% to 7.5% of them singletons. The input for sequencing was skin, taken from a tuberculin skin test site. The receptor set was obtained from an adult in good health.

The V and J genes are TRBV12-3 or TRBV12-4 and TRBJ1-2; no definite D call. This CDR3 is built from 13 residues. Between the trimmed V and J ends, which lost 2 bases and 4 bases, there was a span of 8 bases. CDR3 DNA: TGTGCCAGCAGTTTAAAGGGAGTCTATGGCTACACCTTC. It is translated as CASSLKGVYGYTF.

This clonotype was seen repeatedly, ten times or more. This sequence joins TRBV5-6 and TRBJ2-3; D may be TRBD2 (5 bases). CDR1 and CDR2 from the germline V gene are SGHDT and YYEEEE. The CDR3 sequence is 14 residues long. V was cut by 5 bases and J by 3 bases, with 13 bases left in between. The CDR3: CASSEGRWTDTQYF. CDR3 nucleotide sequence: TGTGCCAGCAGTGAGGGCCGTTGGACAGATACGCAGTATTTT.

V is TRBV6-6 and J is TRBJ2-2; no clear D gene. The CDR3 covers 13 residues. Trimming removed 0 bases from V and 5 bases from J, with 4 bases in between. Germline V gene data show CDR1 as MNHNY and CDR2 as SVGAGI (reference sequence). CDR3 DNA sequence: TGTGCCAGCAGTTACTCGGGGACCGGGGAGCTGTTTTTT. Protein: CASSYSGTGELFF.

This clonotype was seen ten or more times. The rearrangement uses TRBV30 and TRBJ2-3, with a tentative D call TRBD2 (6 bases). V was cut by 0 bases and J by 2 bases, with 12 bases left in between. The length of the CDR3 is 15 residues. Germline CDR1 reads GTSNPN; CDR2 reads SVGIG (reference sequence). The CDR3 protein is CAWSVLAGYTDTQYF. The CDR3 DNA is TGTGCCTGGAGTGTACTTGCGGGGTACACAGATACGCAGTATTTT. The full variable domain, completed using reference TRBV30 and TRBJ2-3, is SQTIHQWPATLVQPVGSPLSLECTVEGTSNPNLYWYRQAAGRGLQLLFYSVGIGQISSEVPQNLSASRPQDRQFILSSKKLLLSDSGFYLCAWSVLAGYTDTQYFGPGTRLTVL.

The sample holds many counts of this clonotype. This sequence joins TRBV29-1 and TRBJ2-7; either TRBD1 or TRBD2 may supply D (5 bases each). The germline V gene has CDR1 SQVTM and CDR2 ANQGSEA. CDR3 length equals 14 residues. V lost 6 bases and J lost 2, with 17 bases in between. The CDR3 loop is CSVRGSDKPYEQYF. CDR3 coding DNA: TGCAGCGTGAGGGGCAGCGATAAGCCCTACGAGCAGTACTTC.

V is TRBV30 and J is TRBJ1-4, with D possibly matching TRBD1 (5 bases). V dropped 2 bases and J dropped 2 bases, with 15 bases sitting between them. From germline, CDR1 is GTSNPN and CDR2 SVGIG (reference sequence). The CDR3 contains 16 residues. The CDR3 protein is CAWSPRGRVTNEKLFF. CDR3 sequence (DNA): TGTGCCTGGAGTCCGCGGGGGAGAGTCACTAATGAAAAACTGTTTTTT.

The table lists this clonotype with a few counts. The chain has TRBV28 and TRBJ1-2; TRBD1 might be the D (6 bases). Germline assignment: CDR1 MDHEN and CDR2 SYDVKM. V dropped 2 bases and J dropped 3 bases, with 13 bases sitting between them. This CDR3 has 15 residues. The CDR3 DNA is TGTGCCAGCAGTTTAGAAGGACAGATCTACTATGGCTACACCTTC. Its translation is CASSLEGQIYYGYTF.

This clonotype has more than one count but fewer than ten. The chain combines TRBV28 with TRBJ1-1, with TRBD1 identical over 9 bases. The germline CDR1 and CDR2 sequences are MDHEN and SYDVKM. The CDR3 sequence is 16 residues long. The V gene end was trimmed by 5 bases and the J gene end by 0 bases; junction bases not matched to a gene: 7. The CDR3 loop is CASSVRQGEMNTEAFF. The CDR3 DNA reads TGTGCCAGCAGTGTCCGACAGGGGGAGATGAACACTGAAGCTTTCTTT. Looking up the rest from reference TRBV28 and TRBJ1-1 gives the full variable domain: DVKVTQSSRYLVKRTGEKVFLECVQDMDHENMFWYRQDPGLGLRLIYFSYDVKMKEKGDIPEGYSVSREKKERFSLILESASTNQTSMYLCASSVRQGEMNTEAFFGQGTRLTVV.

The CDR3 nucleotides are TGTGCCAGCAGCTTGCAGCCAGGGGAAAAACTGTTTTTT. Translation gives CASSLQPGEKLFF. The chain employs TRBV7-2 and TRBJ1-4, with a tentative D call TRBD1 (5 bases). This CDR3 comprises 13 residues. Germline V gene data show CDR1 as SGHTA and CDR2 as FQGNSA. V was pared by 3 bases and J by 8 bases, with 10 bases between.

This clonotype was recorded many times. The genes are TRBV9 and TRBJ2-1, with D tentatively TRBD2 (5 bases). CDR1 and CDR2 from the germline V gene are SGDLS and YYNGEE. The V and J ends lost 0 bases and 9 bases respectively, with 10 bases between them. The CDR3 loop spans 13 amino acids. CDR3 loop: CASSVERAGEQFF. For the CDR3, the DNA is TGTGCCAGCAGCGTAGAGAGGGCGGGTGAGCAGTTCTTC.

This clonotype was seen only a few times. This chain uses TRBV12-3 or TRBV12-4 with TRBJ1-1; 7 positions agree with TRBD1. Germline trimming cut 3 bases from V and 4 bases from J; bases unmatched to any gene: 5. This CDR3 spans 14 amino acids. CDR3 amino acids: CASSLTGRITEAFF. CDR3 bases: TGTGCCAGCAGTTTGACAGGGCGTATCACTGAAGCTTTCTTT.

This clonotype has ten or more counts. The chain is built from TRBV5-1 and TRBJ2-1; 14 bases are a match to TRBD2. Germline CDR1 is SGHRS and CDR2 is YFSETQ. The junction had 31 bases not matched to a gene; V was cut back by 2 bases and J by 9 bases. The CDR3 extends over 24 amino acids. As DNA, the CDR3 is TGCGCCAGCAGCTTCACTGTGGGACTAGCGGGAGCGCGGGTGGGTCTCCGCCTTCCTGGTGAGCAGTTCTTC. Translation gives CASSFTVGLAGARVGLRLPGEQFF.

This clonotype is medium-sized by share. The rearrangement joins TRBV19 to TRBJ1-5; 7 nucleotides line up with TRBD1. Trimming at V came to 4 bases and at J to 6 bases, leaving 9 bases not matched to a gene. Germline values: CDR1 LNHDA, CDR2 SQIVND (reference sequence). This CDR3 is 15 amino acids long. The CDR3 region has the DNA TGTGCCAGTAGTACCCGAAATGACAGGGTTCAGCCCCAGCATTTT. Protein product: CASSTRNDRVQPQHF.

V and J are TRBV11-1 and TRBJ1-3, with D perhaps TRBD1 (6 bases). Per the germline V gene, CDR1 is SGHAT and CDR2 is FQDESV (reference sequence). This CDR3 has 17 amino acids. The V end was cut by 5 bases, the J end by 0 bases, with 17 bases between. Here the CDR3 reads CASSQDGQRFSGNTIYF. In DNA, the CDR3 is TGTGCCAGCAGCCAAGACGGACAGCGATTCTCTGGAAACACCATATATTTT.

There are a few counts of this clonotype. This rearrangement joins TRBV4-2 to TRBJ1-5; D is ambiguous. V was clipped by 0 bases and J by 0 bases, with 15 bases between them. The CDR3 length is 18 residues. Germline CDR1 and CDR2: LGHNA and YNFKEQ. In nucleotides, the CDR3 is TGTGCCAGCAGCCAAGAGGCCCTCCGGGCGGATAGCAATCAGCCCCAGCATTTT. It is translated as CASSQEALRADSNQPQHF.

This clonotype was counted at least ten times. The chain is built from TRBV20-1 and TRBJ1-2; 7 bases map to TRBD1. The CDR3 sequence is 12 residues long. CDR1 and CDR2 (germline): DFQATT, SNEGSKA (reference sequence). The V and J ends lost 4 bases and 5 bases, in that order; junction bases with no gene match: 4. CDR3: CSATGGWYGYTF. The CDR3 DNA reads TGCAGTGCTACAGGGGGATGGTATGGCTACACCTTC.

This clonotype was observed at least ten times. This chain joins TRBV29-1 and TRBJ1-2, with D hard to call. V was clipped by 6 bases and J by 5 bases, with 7 bases between them. The CDR3 loop spans 10 amino acids. Germline CDR1 SQVTM, CDR2 ANQGSEA. Here the CDR3 reads CSVLLYGYTF. The CDR3 bases are TGCAGCGTCCTGTTATATGGCTACACCTTC.

This clonotype has at least ten counts. The chain links TRBV5-4 to TRBJ2-1; no clear D gene. CDR3 length: 12 residues. V lost 1 base and J 9 bases, leaving 8 bases between the germline ends. CDR1 SGHNT and CDR2 YYREEE come from the germline V gene (reference sequence). The CDR3 DNA reads TGTGCCAGCAGCTTGAATTCGCCTGAGCAGTTCTTC. Its translation is CASSLNSPEQFF.